These 2 T cell receptor beta chains share one sample of origin, sequenced in a study of shared clonotypes between healthy human individuals. Libraries were prepared by immunoSEQ multiplex PCR; TCRdb keeps only in-frame clonotypes and omits some of them. The sample has approximately 600,000 clones; approximately 95% are singletons. As defined, naive CD8 cells were CD45RO-negative and positively selected for CCR7, with terminally differentiated effector memory CD45RA+ cells excluded. Sequenced sample: naive CD8+ T cells sorted from blood. Receptors were obtained from a woman aged 25 to 39 in good health.

The gene calls are TRBV11-2 and TRBJ2-7; D remains ambiguous. The germline CDR1 and CDR2 sequences are SGHAT and FQNNGV. The CDR3 length is 12 residues. Trimming cost V 1 base and J 4 bases, with 5 bases left between them. CDR3 coding DNA: TGTGCCAGCAGCTTAGTTCTTTACGAGCAGTACTTC. Its translation: CASSLVLYEQYF.

The genes are TRBV27 and TRBJ2-7; 7 bases match TRBD2. CDR3 length: 14 residues. V lost 2 bases to trimming and J lost 6 bases; unmatched junction nucleotides: 7. In germline, CDR1 is MNHEY, CDR2 SMNVEV (reference sequence). CDR3 in amino acids: CASSLGGSSREQYF. The CDR3 coding sequence is TGTGCCAGCAGTTTAGGCGGGAGTAGTCGCGAGCAGTACTTC.